The rows below give T cell receptor beta chains drawn from one sample of a study of cytomegalovirus exposure and HLA in healthy donors. The method was immunoSEQ multiplex PCR; TCRdb's version includes in-frame clones alone and lacks a portion of them. The table lists 120,000 to 150,000 clones, roughly 85% of them singletons. The sequenced material came from PBMCs. These receptor sequences come from a male donor in good health and CMV-seronegative. Both conserved end residues are trimmed from each CDR3. Each record gives: V gene, clone size, CDR3 protein. Expanded clones get a size class; other rows say once, few or many, or leave the size out.

TRBV21-1 few ASPAGQINSPLH
TRBV10-3 - AIKGAANEKLF
TRBV11-2 few ASSLVAGGNTGELF
TRBV19 - ASSIRQGAGELF
TRBV7-8 - ASSPGLAGGPTYNEQF
TRBV30 - AWSYGKQGNSNQPQH
TRBV9 - ASSTTSTDTQY
TRBV7-7 - ASSSGLAKETQY
TRBV7-2 - ASGTMAGGAETQY
TRBV18 - ASSPERGPTNTGELF
TRBV11-2 - ASSLGPLAGQQF
TRBV5-1 - ASSWAGGDEQY
TRBV6-1 - ASRADRNTEAF
TRBV2 - ASSDQSGGANTGELF
TRBV19 once ASRVATNEKLF
TRBV5-5 - ASSSGLPERYEQY
TRBV6-5 - ASSGQGYGYT
TRBV30 - AWSVLVAGATGELF
TRBV7-9 - ASSLSSAGPRGGYT
TRBV9 - ASSPGGYEQY
TRBV11-2 - ASSWDRVANTIY
TRBV11-2 - ASSFRLAGSSYEQY
TRBV6-1 - ASSRGGTEAF
TRBV6-1 few ASSAKQASTTEAF
TRBV18 - ASSPGLLNTGELF
TRBV5-4 once ASSLEETGGASNSPLH
TRBV7-7 - ASSLDGGTGELF
TRBV4-1 - ASSPLAGVDTQY
TRBV18 - ASSVAETGELF
TRBV7-3 - ASSWDRENEQF
TRBV7-9 - ASSFKGTGIHEQY
TRBV11-3 - ASSFRSGNTIY
TRBV27 - ASSFKGAYSNQPQH
TRBV18 - ASSPSLGNYGYT
TRBV5-6 - ASSLVTGIEQY
TRBV30 few AWRPPGLHEQY
TRBV5-1 few ASGLGSGTEAF
TRBV9 once ASSAGGGQNYNEQF
TRBV10-1 - ASSEPPCLREQF
TRBV7-9 - ASSPRGGWNGYT
TRBV7-9 - ASSHSRSQETQY
TRBV7-8 - ASSVGLTGWDTEAF
TRBV14 - ASSRRLAGGPISPPYEQY
TRBV28 - ASSPWDRGWQPQH
TRBV9 - ASSSPGTSDEQY